The next 7 T cell receptor beta chains were all read from a single sample in a study of T cells in Graves' hyperthyroidism and ophthalmopathy. It was RNA transcripts that yielded the amplified TCR beta CDR3 regions. HTBI primers were employed in a first-round RT-PCR of the TCR CDR3. TCRdb called the multiplex PCR reads again in MiXCR, with one record for every CDR3 protein. The sample contains 200,000 to 300,000 distinct CDR3 sequences, about a sixth of which appear only once. Sequencing used blood. The receptors were gathered from a woman aged 18 to 35 with Graves' ophthalmopathy.

Ten or more counts support this clonotype. This chain uses TRBV27 with TRBJ2-7; D not resolved. Trimming left V 2 bases short and J 5 bases short, with 16 bases between. Germline V gives CDR1 MNHEY, CDR2 SMNVEV (reference sequence). The CDR3 spans 15 residues. CDR3 protein: CASSLTSRFADEQYF. The CDR3 nucleotides read TGTGCCAGCAGTTTAACCTCGCGGTTTGCGGACGAGCAGTACTTC.

This clonotype was counted at least ten times. The gene calls are TRBV27 and TRBJ2-5; D perhaps matches TRBD1 (7 bases). V was cut by 5 bases and J by 10 bases, with 20 bases left in between. The CDR3 spans 14 residues. The germline gives CDR1 MNHEY, CDR2 SMNVEV (reference sequence). The CDR3 loop reads CASSATRGAKSQYF. CDR3 nucleotide sequence: TGTGCCAGCAGTGCGACCAGGGGGGCCAAGAGCCAGTACTTC.

A note on this clonotype: A read error may be the cause here, since a much bigger clone is one base away. The chain uses TRBV4-2 and TRBJ1-1; a weak D match, TRBD1 (6 bases). Germline CDR1 LGHNA, CDR2 YNFKEQ. This CDR3 is built from 14 residues. The CDR3 sequence: CASSQEVGQLEVFF. CDR3 sequence (DNA): TGTGCCAGCAGCCAAGAAGTAGGACAGCTTGAAGTTTTCTTT.

Remarks on this clonotype: Possible read error: a much larger clone is one base away. The chain employs TRBV28 and TRBJ1-5, with 7 nucleotides matching TRBD1. The CDR3 loop spans 13 amino acids. V lost 5 bases, J lost 7 bases, and 5 bases stayed unmatched. CDR1 is MDHEN, CDR2 SYDVKM, per germline. The CDR3 DNA reads TGTGCCAGCAGTGTCAACAGGGGACAGCCCCAGCATTTT. Amino acids: CASSVNRGQPQHF.

This clonotype has a count of ten or more. V gene TRBV4-1 combines with J gene TRBJ2-7; TRBD1 or TRBD2 may be the D gene (5 bases each). The CDR3 totals 16 residues. Germline CDR1 reads MGHRA; CDR2 reads YSYEKL. The V end was cut by 1 base, the J end by 3 bases, with 16 bases between. The DNA of the CDR3 is TGCGCCAGCAGCCAAGCAGAGGGGAGTTTACTCTACGAGCAGTACTTC. Its translation is CASSQAEGSLLYEQYF.

This clonotype was counted only a few times. No conserved phenylalanine or tryptophan ends this CDR3, so it is likely a read error. V is TRBV5-1 and J is TRBJ2-7; D unresolved. Per the germline V gene, CDR1 is SGHRS and CDR2 is YFSETQ. This CDR3 region has 13 residues. The CDR3 reads CASSDRNSYEQYL. As DNA, the CDR3 is TGTGCCAGCAGCGACCGGAACAGCTACGAGCAGTACCTC.

This clonotype was recorded many times. The chain joins TRBV28 to TRBJ2-7, with 7 bases matching TRBD1. The junction had 11 bases not matched to a gene; V was cut back by 10 bases and J by 8 bases. This CDR3 has 12 amino acids. The germline CDR1 and CDR2 sequences are MDHEN and SYDVKM. The CDR3 DNA sequence: TGTGCCACTTTACTAGGGGGCGGGCAGCAGTACTTC. Translating it yields CATLLGGGQQYF.